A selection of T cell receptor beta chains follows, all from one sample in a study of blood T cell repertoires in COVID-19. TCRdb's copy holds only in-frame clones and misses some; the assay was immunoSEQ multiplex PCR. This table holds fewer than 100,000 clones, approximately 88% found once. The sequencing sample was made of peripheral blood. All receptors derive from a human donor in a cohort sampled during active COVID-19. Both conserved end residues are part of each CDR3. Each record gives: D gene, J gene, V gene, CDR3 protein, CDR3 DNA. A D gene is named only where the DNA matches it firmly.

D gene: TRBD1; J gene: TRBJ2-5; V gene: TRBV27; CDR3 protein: CASRTHRTGRETQYF; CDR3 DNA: TGTGCCAGCAGAACACACCGGACAGGGCGAGAGACCCAGTACTTC
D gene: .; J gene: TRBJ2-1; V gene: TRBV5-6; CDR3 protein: CASSLVVGAAPFQDEQFF; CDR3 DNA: TGTGCCAGCAGCTTGGTAGTTGGGGCAGCGCCCTTTCAGGATGAGCAGTTCTTC
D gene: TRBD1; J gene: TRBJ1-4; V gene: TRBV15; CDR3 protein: CATSRGRQGIYEKLFF; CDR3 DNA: TGTGCCACCAGCAGAGGGAGACAGGGAATATATGAAAAACTGTTTTTT
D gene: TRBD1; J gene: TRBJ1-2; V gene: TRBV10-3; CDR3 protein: CAISESSQGDGYTF; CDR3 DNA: TGTGCCATCAGTGAGTCGAGTCAGGGGGATGGCTACACCTTC
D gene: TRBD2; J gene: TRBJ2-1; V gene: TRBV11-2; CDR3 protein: CASSLEFLAGNEQFF; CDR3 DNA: TGTGCCAGCAGCTTAGAGTTCCTAGCGGGGAATGAGCAGTTCTTC
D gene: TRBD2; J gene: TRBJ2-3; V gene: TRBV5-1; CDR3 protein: CASSSGLAGLDTQYF; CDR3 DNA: TGCGCCAGCAGCTCGGGACTAGCGGGGTTAGATACGCAGTATTTT
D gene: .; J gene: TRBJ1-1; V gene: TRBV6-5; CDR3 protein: CASSGGGNTEAFF; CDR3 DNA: TGTGCCAGCAGCGGGGGGGGGAACACTGAAGCTTTCTTT
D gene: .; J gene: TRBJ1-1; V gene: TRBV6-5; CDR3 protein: CASSYGEMNTEAFF; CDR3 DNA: TGTGCCAGCAGTTACGGGGAGATGAACACTGAAGCTTTCTTT
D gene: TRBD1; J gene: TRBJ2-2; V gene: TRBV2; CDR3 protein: CASSEADRGTGELFF; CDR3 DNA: TGTGCCAGCAGTGAGGCTGACAGGGGAACCGGGGAGCTGTTTTTT
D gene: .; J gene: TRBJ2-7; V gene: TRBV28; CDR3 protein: CASSFRGYEQYF; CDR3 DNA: TGTGCCAGCAGTTTCCGCGGGTACGAGCAGTACTTC